The sequence of this T cell receptor beta chain was determined in a study of T cells expressing NK-cell markers. Overall study: Just one sequenced donor of eight was HCMV-seronegative, while seven were seropositive.

TCRdb reprocessed the 5' RACE reads, keeping one entry per CDR3 protein, no DNA. This sample's table reports roughly 420,000 distinct CDR3 sequences. This CDR3 is built from 15 residues. This TCR derives from a woman aged 18 to 75 in good health. V gene TRBV12-3 or TRBV12-4 combines with J gene TRBJ1-1. Source material: blood T cells: a sorted CD56 or NKG2C T cell subset, CD4+ or CD8+ T cells, or bulk PBMC T cells (not recorded which). CDR3 sequence: CASRGAAAMITEAFF.